This TCR beta chain was sequenced for a study of beta chain features in type 1 diabetes. Study results and caveats: Compared with healthy donors, patients appeared to share more similar naive, central memory and regulatory TCRB repertoires. Type 1 diabetes patients had fewer VDJ junction insertions and more deletions.

Expressed TCRB transcripts were sequenced, since all the RNA that had been isolated was reverse transcribed. Profiling relied on immunoSEQ multiplex PCR, and the TCRdb table lists in-frame clones only, not all of them. The sample includes hundreds of thousands of clones, approximately 12% seen only once; the top ten take more than 0.015%. Isolation of CD4+ naive, central memory, regulatory and stem cell-like memory cells was achieved by sorting via CD45RO/CCR7/CD25/CD127/CD95/CD27. With respect to this clone: Its antigen is as yet unknown.

V dropped 4 bases and J dropped 5 bases, with 19 bases sitting between them. The CDR3 spans 16 residues. Germline V lookup: CDR1 SGHTA, CDR2 FQGTGA. Sequencing input: naive CD4+ T cells from blood. The V gene is TRBV7-3, the J gene TRBJ2-3, with D perhaps TRBD2 (6 bases). This receptor was identified in a man aged 18 to 35 in good health. Here the CDR3 DNA reads TGTGCCAGCAGCTCCGGACTACCTGGAACAAGAGATACGCAGTATTTT. This sequence encodes CASSSGLPGTRDTQYF.